Presented here are 18 T cell receptor beta chains from one specimen sequenced in a study of shared clonotypes between healthy human individuals. Assay used: immunoSEQ multiplex PCR; TCRdb lists only in-frame clones, some missing. The table shows 2 million to 2.5 million clones, with approximately 96% occurring only once. The sample was naive CD4+ T cells sorted from blood. Subset: CD45RA+ positively selected. These receptors all come from a man younger than 35 in good health.

This chain joins TRBV30 and TRBJ2-2; D is unresolved. This CDR3 is 13 amino acids long. V gave up 5 bases and J gave up 5 bases, with 12 bases separating them. Germline loops: CDR1 GTSNPN, CDR2 SVGIG (reference sequence). The chain's CDR3 is CAWVRVDTGELFF. The CDR3 DNA is TGTGCCTGGGTTCGCGTGGATACCGGGGAGCTGTTTTTT.

The chain recombines TRBV11-2 with TRBJ1-2; no reliable D call. The CDR3 totals 14 residues. Trimming took 0 bases from V and 4 from J, leaving 9 bases between them. CDR1 is SGHAT and CDR2 is FQNNGV in the germline V gene. This CDR3 reads CASSLDLSPYGYTF. In nucleotides, the CDR3 is TGTGCCAGCAGCTTAGATCTCAGCCCCTATGGCTACACCTTC.

V is TRBV2 and J is TRBJ1-2; maybe TRBD1 (5 bases). CDR1 is SNHLY, CDR2 FYNNEI, per germline. The CDR3 extends over 14 amino acids. With 6 bases removed from V and 4 bases from J, the gap between germline ends came to 15 bases. CDR3 DNA: TGTGCCAGCAGGGGCCCAGGGCTGGGCTATGGCTACACCTTC. It encodes CASRGPGLGYGYTF.

This clone was recorded only once. The genes are TRBV10-1 and TRBJ2-7, with D possibly matching TRBD2 (6 bases). V gave up 3 bases and J gave up 2 bases, with 11 bases separating them. The CDR3 spans 14 residues. CDR1 is WNHNN and CDR2 is SYGVQD in the germline V gene (reference sequence). This CDR3 is CASSETSLPYEQYF. CDR3 DNA sequence: TGCGCCAGCAGTGAAACTAGCCTTCCCTACGAGCAGTACTTC.

This sequence joins TRBV6-1 and TRBJ2-5, with 11 bases aligning to TRBD1. This CDR3 region has 15 residues. CDR1 and CDR2 from the germline V gene are MNHNS and SASEGT. J gave up 5 bases and V 4 bases, and 6 bases lay outside the gene matches. The CDR3 coding sequence is TGTGCCAGCAGTGTGGGACAGGGGGGCTCGGAGACCCAGTACTTC. The encoded protein is CASSVGQGGSETQYF.

The V gene is TRBV6-4, the J gene TRBJ1-3; D call uncertain. Germline V gene sequence: CDR1 MRHNA, CDR2 SNTAGT. The CDR3 spans 10 residues. Trimming took 11 bases from V and 8 from J, leaving 10 bases between them. The DNA for the CDR3 is TGTGCCCCCGAGGCGGACACCATATATTTT. It translates to CAPEADTIYF.

The rearrangement links TRBV5-1 to TRBJ1-1; TRBD1 might be the D (6 bases). Trimming pared 4 bases from V and 5 bases from J, leaving 27 bases between. The CDR3 is 18 residues long. Germline V lookup: CDR1 SGHRS, CDR2 YFSETQ. Here the CDR3 DNA reads TGCGCCAGCAGCCTAAACAGGGCAAAGGGTCCCGCGGGGACTGAAGCTTTCTTT. Protein: CASSLNRAKGPAGTEAFF.

The CDR3 loop is CASTLGGLFYEQYF. DNA for the CDR3: TGTGCCAGCACCTTGGGGGGGCTCTTCTACGAGCAGTACTTC. V is TRBV28 and J is TRBJ2-7, with D perhaps TRBD2 (7 bases). This CDR3 comprises 14 residues. Trimming cost V 7 bases and J 3 bases, with 16 bases left between them. CDR1 MDHEN and CDR2 SYDVKM come from the germline V gene.

This sequence joins TRBV4-1 and TRBJ2-2; 9 bases agree with TRBD1. Germline CDR1 and CDR2: MGHRA and YSYEKL. V gave up 3 bases and J gave up 6 bases; unmatched junction bases: 14. CDR3 length equals 18 residues. CDR3 in amino acids: CASSQGWGGNRGPGELFF. The CDR3 coding sequence is TGCGCCAGCAGCCAGGGGTGGGGAGGGAACAGGGGGCCCGGGGAGCTGTTTTTT.

V usage is TRBV28 and J usage is TRBJ2-5; the match to TRBD2 covers 9 bases. The germline V gene encodes CDR1 MDHEN and CDR2 SYDVKM. This CDR3 has 16 residues. The V segment lost 5 bases and the J segment 4 bases; nucleotides outside the gene matches: 11. The CDR3 here is CASSKAGGPPGETQYF. CDR3 nucleotides: TGTGCCAGCAGTAAAGCGGGGGGCCCTCCGGGAGAGACCCAGTACTTC.

The chain is built from TRBV7-9 and TRBJ2-7; 9 bases are shared with TRBD1. Germline trimming cut 9 bases from V and 5 bases from J; bases unmatched to any gene: 8. CDR1 is SEHNR and CDR2 is FQNEAQ in the germline V gene (reference sequence). The CDR3 spans 13 residues. In nucleotides, the CDR3 is TGTGCCAGGCAAACAGGGGGCTGCGACGAGCAGTACTTC. This encodes CARQTGGCDEQYF.

As DNA, the CDR3 is TGCGCCAGCAGCCAAGGGCGGGAGCCCCTTGACGAGCAGTACTTC. It codes for CASSQGREPLDEQYF. The chain employs TRBV4-3 and TRBJ2-7, with 7 bases lining up with TRBD2. Germline V CDR1 and CDR2: LGHNA, YSLEER. After removal of 1 base from V and 5 bases from J, the junction contained 8 bases not matched to a gene. The CDR3 extends over 15 amino acids.

This chain joins TRBV18 and TRBJ1-5; 7 nucleotides align to TRBD1. The CDR3 extends over 14 amino acids. Germline CDR1 and CDR2: KGHSH and LQKENI. The junction had 9 bases not matched to a gene; V was cut back by 6 bases and J by 7 bases. The CDR3 sequence: CASSRGPVEQPQHF. CDR3 coding DNA: TGTGCCAGCTCGAGGGGGCCCGTCGAGCAGCCCCAGCATTTT.

V gene TRBV6-6 combines with J gene TRBJ1-3; no firm D call. The CDR3 extends over 13 amino acids. The V gene's germline CDR1 is MNHNY and CDR2 SVGAGI (reference sequence). V shed 10 bases and J shed 0 bases, with 10 bases lying between them. CDR3 residues: CAIGEHSGNTIYF. CDR3 bases: TGTGCCATCGGGGAGCACTCTGGAAACACCATATATTTT.

The chain carries TRBV19 and TRBJ2-3; D call uncertain. The CDR3 runs to 11 residues. V was cut by 4 bases and J by 2 bases, with 1 base left in between. Germline assignment: CDR1 LNHDA and CDR2 SQIVND (reference sequence). The DNA for the CDR3 is TGTGCCAGTAGTAACACAGATACGCAGTATTTT. Its translation: CASSNTDTQYF.

As for this clone: One junction end does not reproduce the germline sequence, and a read error may be involved. This chain uses TRBV7-7 with TRBJ2-7; tentatively, D is TRBD1 or TRBD2 (6 bases each). Germline loops: CDR1 SSHAT, CDR2 FNYEAQ (reference sequence). The CDR3 totals 13 residues. This CDR3 is CASSRGTSEEQYF. CDR3 bases: TGTGCTAGCAGCCGGGGGACATCGGAGGAGCAGTACTTC.

A single count supports this clone. Other DNA sequences in this sample translate to the same CDR3. The gene calls are TRBV2 and TRBJ2-3; the match to TRBD2 covers 10 bases. The trim removed 6 bases at V and 1 base at J, leaving 1 base unmatched. The germline V gene encodes CDR1 SNHLY and CDR2 FYNNEI. This CDR3 comprises 14 residues. This chain's CDR3 is CASRLAGGTDTQYF. In DNA, the CDR3 is TGTGCCAGCAGGCTAGCGGGGGGCACAGATACGCAGTATTTT.

The CDR3 DNA sequence: TGTGCCAGCAGCTTAGGGGACGGACAGAACAATGAGCAGTTCTTC. Translated, it gives CASSLGDGQNNEQFF. This chain uses TRBV11-2 with TRBJ2-1; tentatively, D is TRBD1 (6 bases). The CDR3 has 15 residues. Germline values: CDR1 SGHAT, CDR2 FQNNGV. V lost 1 base, J lost 5 bases, and 12 bases lay in between.